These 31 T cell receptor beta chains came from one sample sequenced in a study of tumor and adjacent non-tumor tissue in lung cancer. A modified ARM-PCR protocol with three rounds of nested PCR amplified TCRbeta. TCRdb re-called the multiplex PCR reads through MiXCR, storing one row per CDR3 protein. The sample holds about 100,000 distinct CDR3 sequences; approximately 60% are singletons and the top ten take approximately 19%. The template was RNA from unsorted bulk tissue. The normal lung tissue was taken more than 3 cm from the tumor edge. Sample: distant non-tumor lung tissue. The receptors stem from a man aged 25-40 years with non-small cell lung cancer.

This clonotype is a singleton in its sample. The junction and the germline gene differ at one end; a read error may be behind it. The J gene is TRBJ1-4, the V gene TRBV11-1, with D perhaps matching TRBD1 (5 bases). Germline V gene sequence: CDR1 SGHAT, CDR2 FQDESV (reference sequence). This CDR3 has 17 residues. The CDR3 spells CAGSRTGRGIKSEKLFF. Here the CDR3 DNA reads TGTGCCGGCAGCCGAACCGGACGGGGGATAAAAAGTGAAAAACTGTTTTTT.

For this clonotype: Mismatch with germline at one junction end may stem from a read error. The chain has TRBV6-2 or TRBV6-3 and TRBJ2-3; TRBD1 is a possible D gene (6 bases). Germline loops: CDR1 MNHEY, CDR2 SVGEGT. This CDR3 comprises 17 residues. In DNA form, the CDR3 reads TGTGCCAGCAGTTCCCTCCTCGACAGGTTAGAGTCGGATACACAGTATTTT. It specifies CASSSLLDRLESDTQYF.

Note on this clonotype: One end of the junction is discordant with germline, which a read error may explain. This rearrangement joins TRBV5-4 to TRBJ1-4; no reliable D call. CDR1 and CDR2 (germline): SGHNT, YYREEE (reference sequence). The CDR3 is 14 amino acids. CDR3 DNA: TGTGCCAGCAGCTCCCGGTCGAAGGGTGAAAAACTGTTTTTC. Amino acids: CASSSRSKGEKLFF.

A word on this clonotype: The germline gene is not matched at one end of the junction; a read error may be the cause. The CDR3 nucleotides are TGCAGTGCTAGAGCGGACAGGGGCAGTCAGCCTCAGCATTTT. This encodes CSARADRGSQPQHF. The chain links TRBV20-1 to TRBJ1-5; 9 nucleotides match TRBD1. The CDR3 length is 14 residues. Germline V gene sequence: CDR1 DFQATT, CDR2 SNEGSKA (reference sequence).

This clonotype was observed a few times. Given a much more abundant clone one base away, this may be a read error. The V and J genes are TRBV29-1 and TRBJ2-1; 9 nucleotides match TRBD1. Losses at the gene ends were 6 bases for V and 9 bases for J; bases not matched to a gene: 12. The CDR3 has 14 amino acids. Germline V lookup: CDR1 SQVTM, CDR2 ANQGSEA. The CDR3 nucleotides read TGCAGCGTCGACAGGGGGAACGCGGGGACTGAGCAGTTCTTC. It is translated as CSVDRGNAGTEQFF.

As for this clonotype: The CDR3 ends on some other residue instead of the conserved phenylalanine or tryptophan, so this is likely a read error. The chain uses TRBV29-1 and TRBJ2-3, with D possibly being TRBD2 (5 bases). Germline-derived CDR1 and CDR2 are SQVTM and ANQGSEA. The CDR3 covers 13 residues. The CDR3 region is CSVAFGITDTQYL. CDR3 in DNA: TGTAGCGTTGCTTTCGGGATCACAGATACGCAGTATCTT.

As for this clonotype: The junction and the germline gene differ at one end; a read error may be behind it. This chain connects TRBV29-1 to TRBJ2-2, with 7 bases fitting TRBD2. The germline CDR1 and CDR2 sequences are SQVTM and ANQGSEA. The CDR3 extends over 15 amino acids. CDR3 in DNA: TGCAGCGTTGAAACTGGCGGGAGAAAAACCCGGGAGCTGTTTTTC. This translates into CSVETGGRKTRELFF.

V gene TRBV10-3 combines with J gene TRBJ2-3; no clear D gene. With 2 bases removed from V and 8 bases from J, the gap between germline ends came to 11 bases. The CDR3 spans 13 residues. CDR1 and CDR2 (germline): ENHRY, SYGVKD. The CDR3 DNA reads TGTGCCATCAGTGAGACTAACCCAATTACGCAGTATTTT. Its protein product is CAISETNPITQYF.

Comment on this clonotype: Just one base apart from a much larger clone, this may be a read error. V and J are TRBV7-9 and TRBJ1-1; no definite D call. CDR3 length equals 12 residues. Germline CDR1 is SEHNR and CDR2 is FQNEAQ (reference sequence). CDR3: CACSPISVEAFF. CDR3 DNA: TGTGCCTGCAGCCCCATTAGCGTTGAAGCTTTCTTT.

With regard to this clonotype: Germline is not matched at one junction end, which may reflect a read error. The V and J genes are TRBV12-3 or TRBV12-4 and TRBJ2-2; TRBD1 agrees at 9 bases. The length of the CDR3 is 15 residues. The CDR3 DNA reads TGCGCCAACAGAAACAGGGGGCGGGACACCGGGGAGCTGTTTTTT. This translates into CANRNRGRDTGELFF.

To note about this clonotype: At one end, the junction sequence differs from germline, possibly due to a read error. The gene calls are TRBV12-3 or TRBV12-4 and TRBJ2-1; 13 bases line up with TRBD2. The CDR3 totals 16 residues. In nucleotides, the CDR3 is TGTGTCAGCACCCGGACTAGCGGGGGTGCCGGTAATGAGCAGTTATTC. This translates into CVSTRTSGGAGNEQLF.

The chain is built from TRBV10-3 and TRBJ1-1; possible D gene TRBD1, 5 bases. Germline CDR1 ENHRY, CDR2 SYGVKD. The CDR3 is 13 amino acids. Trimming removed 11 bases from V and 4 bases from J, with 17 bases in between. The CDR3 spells CAVGTGLGTEAFF. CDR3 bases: TGTGCCGTCGGGACGGGGCTTGGCACTGAAGCTTTCTTT.

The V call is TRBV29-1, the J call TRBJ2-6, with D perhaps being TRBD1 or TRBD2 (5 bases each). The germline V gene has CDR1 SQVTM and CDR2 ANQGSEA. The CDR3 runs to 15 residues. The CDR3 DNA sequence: TGCAACGTCCGGGATAGGGGCTCTGGGGCCAACGTCCTGACTTTC. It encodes CNVRDRGSGANVLTF.

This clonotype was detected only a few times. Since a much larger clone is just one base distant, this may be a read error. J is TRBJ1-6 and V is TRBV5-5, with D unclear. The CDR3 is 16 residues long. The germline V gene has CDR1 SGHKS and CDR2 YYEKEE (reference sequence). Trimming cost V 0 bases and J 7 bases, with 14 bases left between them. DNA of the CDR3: TGTGCCAGCAGCTTGGGGAGACCCAAAGGAAATTCACCCCTCCACTTT. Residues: CASSLGRPKGNSPLHF.

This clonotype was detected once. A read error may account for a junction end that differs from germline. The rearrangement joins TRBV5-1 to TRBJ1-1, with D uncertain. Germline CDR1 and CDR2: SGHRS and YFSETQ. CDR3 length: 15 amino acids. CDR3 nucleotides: TGCGCCAGCAGCTCCGAATCGGGCCAAGGCTCCGAAGTTTTCTTT. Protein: CASSSESGQGSEVFF.

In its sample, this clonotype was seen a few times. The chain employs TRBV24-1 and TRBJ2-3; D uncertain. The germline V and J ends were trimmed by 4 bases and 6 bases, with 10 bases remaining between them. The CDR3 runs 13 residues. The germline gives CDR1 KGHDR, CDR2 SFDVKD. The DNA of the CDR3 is TGTGCCACCAGTGAGGGCATGGTGGATACGCAGTATTTT. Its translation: CATSEGMVDTQYF.

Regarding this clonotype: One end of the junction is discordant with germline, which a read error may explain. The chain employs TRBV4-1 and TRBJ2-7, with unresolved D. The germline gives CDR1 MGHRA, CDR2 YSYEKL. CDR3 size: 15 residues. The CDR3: CASSQDQSATYEQYF. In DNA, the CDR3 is TGCGCCAGCAGCCAAGATCAGTCAGCGACCTACGAACAGTACTTC.

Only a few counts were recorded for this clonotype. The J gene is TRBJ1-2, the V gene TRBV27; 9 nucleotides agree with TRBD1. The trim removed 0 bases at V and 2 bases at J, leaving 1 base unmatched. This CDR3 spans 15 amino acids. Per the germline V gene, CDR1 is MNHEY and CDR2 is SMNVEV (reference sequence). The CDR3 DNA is TGTGCCAGCAGTTTATCGACAGGGGGGAACTATGGCTACACCTTC. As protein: CASSLSTGGNYGYTF.

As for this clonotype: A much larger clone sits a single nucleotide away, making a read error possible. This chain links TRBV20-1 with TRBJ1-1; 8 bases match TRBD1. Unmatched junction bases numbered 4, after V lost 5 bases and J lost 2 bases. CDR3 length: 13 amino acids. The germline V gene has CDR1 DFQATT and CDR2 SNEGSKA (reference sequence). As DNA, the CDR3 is TGCAGTGCTGCAGGGGGCTGCAACACTGAAGCTTTCTTT. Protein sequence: CSAAGGCNTEAFF.

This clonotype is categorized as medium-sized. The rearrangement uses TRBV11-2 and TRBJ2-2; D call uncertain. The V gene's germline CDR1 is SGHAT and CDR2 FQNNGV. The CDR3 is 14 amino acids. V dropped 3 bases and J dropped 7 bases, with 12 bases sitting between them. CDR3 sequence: CASSFPMASGELFF. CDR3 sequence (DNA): TGTGCCAGCAGCTTCCCCATGGCCAGCGGGGAGCTGTTTTTT.

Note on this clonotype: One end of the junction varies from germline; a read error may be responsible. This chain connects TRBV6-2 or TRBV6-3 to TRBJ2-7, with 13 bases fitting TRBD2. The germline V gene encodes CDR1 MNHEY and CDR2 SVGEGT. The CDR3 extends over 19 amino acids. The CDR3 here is CVSSYSGLAGDPSLYEQYF. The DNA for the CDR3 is TGTGTCAGCAGTTACTCCGGACTAGCGGGAGACCCTTCTCTCTACGAGCAGTACTTC.

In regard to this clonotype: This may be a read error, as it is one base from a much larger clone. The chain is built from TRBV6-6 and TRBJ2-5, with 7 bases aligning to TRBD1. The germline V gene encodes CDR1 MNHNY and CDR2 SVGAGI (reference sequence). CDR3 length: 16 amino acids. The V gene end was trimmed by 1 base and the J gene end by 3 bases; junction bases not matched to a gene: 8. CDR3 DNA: TGTGCCAGCAGTTACTACGGGACAGAGGGAGAAGAGACCCAGTACTTC. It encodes CASSYYGTEGEETQYF.

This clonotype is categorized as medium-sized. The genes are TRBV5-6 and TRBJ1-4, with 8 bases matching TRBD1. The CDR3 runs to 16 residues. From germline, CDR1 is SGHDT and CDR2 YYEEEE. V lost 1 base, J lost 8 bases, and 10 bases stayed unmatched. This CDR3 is CASSLWGQAGREKLFF. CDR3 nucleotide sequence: TGTGCCAGCAGCTTGTGGGGACAGGCAGGTCGCGAAAAACTGTTTTTT. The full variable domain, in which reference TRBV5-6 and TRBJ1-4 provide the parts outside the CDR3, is DAGVTQSPTHLIKTRGQQVTLRCSPKSGHDTVSWYQQALGQGPQFIFQYYEEEERQRGNFPDRFSGHQFPNYSSELNVNALLLGDSALYLCASSLWGQAGREKLFFGSGTQLSVL.

Here the CDR3 reads CASSVSSSYEQYF. CDR3 coding DNA: TGTGCCAGCAGCGTGTCGAGTTCATACGAGCAGTACTTC. The V gene is TRBV11-1, the J gene TRBJ2-7; the D is unclear. Germline assignment: CDR1 SGHAT and CDR2 FQDESV (reference sequence). The V and J ends lost 5 bases and 4 bases respectively, with 12 bases between them. The CDR3 is 13 residues long.

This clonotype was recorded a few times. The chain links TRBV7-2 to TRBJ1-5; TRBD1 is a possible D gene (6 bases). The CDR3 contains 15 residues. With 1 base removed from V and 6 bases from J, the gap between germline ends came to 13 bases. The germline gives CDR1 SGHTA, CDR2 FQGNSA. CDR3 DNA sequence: TGTGCCAGCAGCTTAGTCGGCGGGGGCAGTCAGCCCCAGCATTTT. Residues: CASSLVGGGSQPQHF.

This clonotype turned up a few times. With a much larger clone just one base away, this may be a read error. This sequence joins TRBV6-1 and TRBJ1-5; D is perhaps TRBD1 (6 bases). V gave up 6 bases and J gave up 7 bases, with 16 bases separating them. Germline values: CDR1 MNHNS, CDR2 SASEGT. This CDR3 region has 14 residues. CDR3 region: CASRIGGVGQPQHF. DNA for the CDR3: TGTGCCAGCAGGATAGGGGGTGTAGGGCAGCCCCAGCATTTT.

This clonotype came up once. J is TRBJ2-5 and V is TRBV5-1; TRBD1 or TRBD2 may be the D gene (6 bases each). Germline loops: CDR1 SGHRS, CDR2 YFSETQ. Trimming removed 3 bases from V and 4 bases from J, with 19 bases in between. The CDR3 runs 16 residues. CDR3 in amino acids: CASSSEGDWAVETQYF. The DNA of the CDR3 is TGCGCCAGCAGCTCGGAGGGGGACTGGGCGGTAGAGACCCAGTACTTC.

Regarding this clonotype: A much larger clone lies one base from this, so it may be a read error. The CDR3 region is CSGEGEQGSSRYTEAFF. The CDR3 DNA sequence: TGCAGCGGTGAAGGCGAACAGGGGTCTTCTCGGTACACTGAAGCTTTCTTT. The V gene is TRBV29-1, the J gene TRBJ1-1; 7 bases are a match to TRBD1. There are 17 residues in the CDR3. Per the germline V gene, CDR1 is SQVTM and CDR2 is ANQGSEA.

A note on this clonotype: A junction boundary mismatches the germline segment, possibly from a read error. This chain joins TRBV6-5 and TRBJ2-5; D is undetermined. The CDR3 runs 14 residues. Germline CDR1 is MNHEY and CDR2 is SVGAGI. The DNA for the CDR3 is TGTGCCAGCAGCTTGGACGCTTTCCAAGAGGCCCAGTACTTC. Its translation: CASSLDAFQEAQYF.

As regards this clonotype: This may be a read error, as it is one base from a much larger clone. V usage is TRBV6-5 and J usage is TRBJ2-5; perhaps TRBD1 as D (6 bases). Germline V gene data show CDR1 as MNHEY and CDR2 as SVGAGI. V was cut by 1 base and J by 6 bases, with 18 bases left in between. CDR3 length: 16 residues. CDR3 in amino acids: CASSYFGSRGKKTQYF. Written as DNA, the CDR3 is TGTGCCAGCAGTTACTTCGGTAGCAGGGGTAAAAAGACCCAGTACTTC.

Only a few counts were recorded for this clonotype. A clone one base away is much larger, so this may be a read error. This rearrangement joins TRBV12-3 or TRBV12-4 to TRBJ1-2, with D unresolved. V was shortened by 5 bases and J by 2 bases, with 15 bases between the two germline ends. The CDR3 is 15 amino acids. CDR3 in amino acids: CASSTLRTGNYGYTF. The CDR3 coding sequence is TGTGCCAGCAGTACTTTACGGACCGGCAACTATGGCTACACCTTC.